A single sample is the source of the 13 T cell receptor beta chains below, sequenced in a study of blood T cell repertoires in COVID-19. Generated by immunoSEQ multiplex PCR, the TCRdb table keeps only in-frame clones and is missing some. Among about 180,000 clones, about 88% were seen once, and the ten largest hold approximately 2.1%. The sample taken for sequencing was PBMCs or T cells enriched from blood (not recorded which). The receptors here all came from a woman aged 40 to 50 with acute COVID-19.

The chain combines TRBV4-2 with TRBJ2-7; 10 nucleotides align to TRBD2. Trimming cost V 1 base and J 7 bases; bases outside gene matches: 7. CDR1 is LGHNA, CDR2 YNFKEQ, per germline. There are 15 residues in the CDR3. The CDR3 sequence: CASSQGLAGVGEQYF. CDR3 nucleotides: TGTGCCAGCAGCCAAGGTCTAGCGGGAGTTGGGGAGCAGTACTTC.

The CDR3: CATDHGTGGNGGNQPQHF. The CDR3 bases are TGTGCCACCGACCACGGGACAGGGGGGAATGGTGGCAATCAGCCCCAGCATTTT. V usage is TRBV24-1 and J usage is TRBJ1-5, with 11 positions matching TRBD1. V dropped 9 bases and J dropped 2; count of bases not matched to a gene: 14. The CDR3 is 18 residues long. Germline V gene sequence: CDR1 KGHDR, CDR2 SFDVKD.

In this sample, this clone turned up a few times. This sequence joins TRBV3-1 (or the pseudogene TRBV3-2) and TRBJ2-5; D is undetermined. Germline V lookup: CDR1 LGHDT, CDR2 YNNKEL (reference sequence). V lost 0 bases, J lost 2 bases, and 7 bases lay in between. The CDR3 is 14 amino acids. DNA for the CDR3: TGTGCCAGCAGCCAAGAGTACTCGCAAGAGACCCAGTACTTC. It translates to CASSQEYSQETQYF.

The chain couples TRBV2 to TRBJ2-6, with 11 positions matching TRBD1. CDR1 and CDR2 from the germline V gene are SNHLY and FYNNEI. J was trimmed by 0 bases and V by 11 bases; bases with no gene match: 12. The CDR3 loop spans 18 amino acids. CDR3 amino acids: CASGQGAKKISGANVLTF. The CDR3 DNA is TGTGCCTCAGGACAGGGGGCGAAAAAAATCTCTGGGGCCAACGTCCTGACTTTC. Full variable domain (missing parts from reference TRBV2 and TRBJ2-6): EPEVTQTPSHQVTQMGQEVILRCVPISNHLYFYWYRQILGQKVEFLVSFYNNEISEKSEIFDDQFSVERPDGSNFTLKIRSTKLEDSAMYFCASGQGAKKISGANVLTFGAGSRLTVL.

The rearrangement joins TRBV27 to TRBJ1-6; no clear D. The CDR3 is made up of 15 amino acids. V shed 2 bases and J shed 2 bases, with 7 bases lying between them. The germline V gene has CDR1 MNHEY and CDR2 SMNVEV (reference sequence). The CDR3 spells CASSLSEAYNSPLHF. The CDR3 DNA reads TGTGCCAGCAGTTTAAGCGAAGCCTATAATTCACCCCTCCACTTT.

This chain connects TRBV7-2 to TRBJ2-2; 7 positions agree with TRBD1. The V gene end was trimmed by 5 bases and the J gene end by 6 bases; junction bases not matched to a gene: 6. The CDR3 totals 14 residues. Germline CDR1 SGHTA, CDR2 FQGNSA. The CDR3 is CASSGTEKSGELFF. The CDR3 coding sequence is TGTGCCAGCAGCGGGACAGAAAAGTCCGGGGAGCTGTTTTTT.

The rearrangement joins TRBV13 to TRBJ1-2, with TRBD1 matching over 7 bases. In germline, CDR1 is PRHDT, CDR2 FYEKMQ (reference sequence). CDR3 length: 13 residues. V was clipped by 4 bases and J by 8 bases; unmatched bases: 7. The CDR3 region is CASSSDRNTGYTF. The CDR3 DNA reads TGTGCCAGCAGCTCGGACAGGAATACCGGCTACACCTTC. Full variable domain (rest looked up from reference TRBV13 and TRBJ1-2): AAGVIQSPRHLIKEKRETATLKCYPIPRHDTVYWYQQGPGQDPQFLISFYEKMQSDKGSIPDRFSAQQFSDYHSELNMSSLELGDSALYFCASSSDRNTGYTFGSGTRLTVV.

V and J are TRBV5-4 and TRBJ1-4; D might be TRBD1 (5 bases). V was shortened by 9 bases and J by 8 bases, with 17 bases between the two germline ends. The CDR3 is 13 residues long. Germline CDR1 SGHNT, CDR2 YYREEE (reference sequence). The CDR3: CATSVWTREKLFF. In DNA, the CDR3 is TGTGCCACCTCTGTTTGGACAAGAGAAAAACTGTTTTTT. Filled out from reference TRBV5-4 and TRBJ1-4, the complete variable domain reads ETGVTQSPTHLIKTRGQQVTLRCSSQSGHNTVSWYQQALGQGPQFIFQYYREEENGRGNFPPRFSGLQFPNYSSELNVNALELDDSALYLCATSVWTREKLFFGSGTQLSVL.

The chain couples TRBV15 to TRBJ2-2; 7 bases are a match to TRBD1. The CDR3 runs to 18 residues. Trimming took 4 bases from V and 3 from J; bases not matched to a gene: 14. The germline V gene encodes CDR1 LNHNV and CDR2 YYDKDF (reference sequence). CDR3 sequence (DNA): TGTGCCACCAGCAAAACGAAGGGGCAGGGGGTCGACACCGGGGAGCTGTTTTTT. It translates to CATSKTKGQGVDTGELFF.

J is TRBJ2-1 and V is TRBV6-5; perhaps TRBD2 as D (5 bases). CDR1 and CDR2 (germline): MNHEY, SVGAGI. CDR3 length equals 13 residues. Trimming removed 5 bases at V and 8 bases at J, with 13 bases between. The CDR3 DNA reads TGTGCCAGCAGTCCAACGGGGAACCATGAGCAGTTCTTC. Translation: CASSPTGNHEQFF.

The chain is built from TRBV15 and TRBJ2-7; possible D gene TRBD1, 6 bases. Germline CDR1 and CDR2: LNHNV and YYDKDF (reference sequence). Trimming left V 0 bases short and J 1 base short, with 13 bases between. The CDR3 is made up of 16 amino acids. The CDR3 reads CATSRDLSTGSYEQYF. As DNA, the CDR3 is TGTGCCACCAGCAGAGATCTCTCGACAGGATCCTACGAGCAGTACTTC.

This clone was seen a single time. The chain joins TRBV18 to TRBJ2-1, with TRBD2 matching over 9 bases. This CDR3 contains 15 residues. After removal of 0 bases from V and 7 bases from J, the junction contained 4 bases not matched to a gene. Germline V CDR1 and CDR2: KGHSH, LQKENI. In DNA form, the CDR3 reads TGTGCCAGCTCACCACCCCCAGCGGGAGGAAATGAGCAGTTCTTC. It encodes CASSPPPAGGNEQFF.

This chain uses TRBV19 with TRBJ2-3; TRBD2 is a possible D gene (6 bases). Germline assignment: CDR1 LNHDA and CDR2 SQIVND (reference sequence). Trimming left V 2 bases short and J 5 bases short, with 8 bases between. This CDR3 has 13 residues. The CDR3 DNA sequence: TGTGCCAGTAGTATACGACTAGGAGATACGCAGTATTTT. This sequence encodes CASSIRLGDTQYF.